The 26 T cell receptor beta chains listed next were all sequenced from one sample in a study of T-cell reconstitution after alpha-beta-depleted transplantation in children. Preparation of the TCRbeta library involved a method that used unique molecular identifiers. In TCRdb, the PCR reads were re-called with MiXCR into one record per CDR3 protein. The table has 300,000 to 350,000 distinct CDR3 sequences, around 15% seen once. The sequences come from PBMCs, mostly from graft donor cells, collected 360 days after TCRalphabeta/CD19-depleted stem cell transplant. The receptor source for this set is a male patient between 2 and 9 years old who had a stem cell transplant for acute lymphoblastic leukemia, so the T cells may come from the graft donor.

The chain joins TRBV29-1 to TRBJ2-5; TRBD2 might be the D (6 bases). There are 15 residues in the CDR3. The ends were cut back, 6 bases at V and 4 bases at J, with 21 bases in the middle. Germline V gene data show CDR1 as SQVTM and CDR2 as ANQGSEA. The CDR3 region has the DNA TGCAGCGTCGCCGGACCCGCGGGATATGGAGAGACCCAGTACTTC. This sequence encodes CSVAGPAGYGETQYF. Full variable domain (rest looked up from reference TRBV29-1 and TRBJ2-5): SAVISQKPSRDICQRGTSLTIQCQVDSQVTMMFWYRQQPGQSLTLIATANQGSEATYESGFVIDKFPISRPNLTFSTLTVSNMSPEDSSIYLCSVAGPAGYGETQYFGPGTRLLVL.

This chain uses TRBV4-1 with TRBJ2-7; D gene ambiguous. The CDR3 is 14 residues long. V lost 3 bases and J 9 bases, leaving 18 bases between the germline ends. CDR1 and CDR2 (germline): MGHRA, YSYEKL. DNA for the CDR3: TGCGCCAGCAGCCATGATTCGACCCATCTTGGGCAGTACTTC. As protein: CASSHDSTHLGQYF.

This chain uses TRBV12-3 or TRBV12-4 with TRBJ2-7; D may be TRBD2 (5 bases). CDR3 length: 13 amino acids. V gave up 2 bases and J gave up 7 bases, with 12 bases separating them. As DNA, the CDR3 is TGTGCCAGCAGTTTATCCCGCCCGGGGGAGCAGTACTTC. Protein: CASSLSRPGEQYF.

This clonotype was observed a handful of times. This chain connects TRBV12-3 or TRBV12-4 to TRBJ1-5; D is undetermined. V was pared by 4 bases and J by 5 bases, with 6 bases between. The length of the CDR3 is 12 residues. The CDR3 region is CASSYGDQPQHF. The CDR3 DNA reads as TGTGCCAGCAGTTACGGGGATCAGCCCCAGCATTTT.

This clonotype was found many times. The chain couples TRBV4-3 to TRBJ2-7; the D gene could be TRBD1 or TRBD2 (6 bases each). CDR3 length: 19 residues. V lost 0 bases to trimming and J lost 5 bases, with 26 bases between them. CDR1 and CDR2 (germline): LGHNA, YSLEER. The CDR3 region has the DNA TGCGCCAGCAGCCAAGATCTCTCTGGGGGGCGCACCCCATTGGACGAGCAGTACTTC. Its protein product is CASSQDLSGGRTPLDEQYF.

In this sample, this clonotype turned up a few times. The chain is built from TRBV24-1 and TRBJ2-7, with unresolved D. V lost 3 bases, J lost 2 bases, and 10 bases lay in between. This CDR3 comprises 14 residues. Germline CDR1 is KGHDR and CDR2 is SFDVKD. DNA for the CDR3: TGTGCCACCAGTGATCCTTCTACGACCTACGAGCAGTACTTC. As protein: CATSDPSTTYEQYF.

This clonotype was observed a handful of times. J is TRBJ2-7 and V is TRBV2, with 11 bases identical to TRBD2. The CDR3 length is 15 residues. Trimming at V came to 5 bases and at J to 1 base, leaving 4 bases not matched to a gene. Germline V gives CDR1 SNHLY, CDR2 FYNNEI. This chain's CDR3 is CASSPGLADSYEQYF. Written as DNA, the CDR3 is TGTGCCAGCAGTCCGGGACTAGCGGATTCCTACGAGCAGTACTTC.

This clonotype showed up just a few times. The chain uses TRBV4-3 and TRBJ2-2, with D unclear. The CDR3 is 17 residues long. The V gene lost 2 bases and the J gene lost 5 bases, with 18 bases spanning the gap. CDR1 and CDR2 from the germline V gene are LGHNA and YSLEER. This chain's CDR3 is CASSQRVGLTFTGELFF. The CDR3, as DNA: TGCGCCAGCAGCCAAAGGGTCGGCCTAACCTTTACCGGGGAGCTGTTTTTT.

This chain links TRBV20-1 with TRBJ2-7, with 8 bases that match TRBD1. This CDR3 spans 14 amino acids. The J segment lost 1 base and the V segment lost 5 bases, leaving 7 bases of the junction unmatched. Germline loops: CDR1 DFQATT, CDR2 SNEGSKA (reference sequence). The CDR3 DNA reads as TGCAGTGCTGACCGACAGGGGCAATCCTACGAGCAGTACTTC. Translating it yields CSADRQGQSYEQYF.

This clonotype turned up a few times. The CDR3 reads CASSRFGGEQYF. The CDR3 nucleotides read TGTGCCAGCAGCCGGTTCGGTGGGGAGCAGTACTTC. This chain links TRBV14 with TRBJ2-7; D is unclear. CDR3 size: 12 residues. CDR1 SGHDN and CDR2 FVKESK come from the germline V gene. Trimming took 4 bases from V and 7 from J, leaving 11 bases between them.

This chain joins TRBV24-1 and TRBJ1-1; 10 nucleotides align to TRBD1. Germline V gives CDR1 KGHDR, CDR2 SFDVKD. With 4 bases clipped from V and 4 bases from J, the junction kept 5 bases outside the gene matches. This CDR3 has 15 residues. Here the CDR3 DNA reads TGTGCCACCAGTGACCGGACAGGGGGTAGCACTGAAGCTTTCTTT. Translating gives CATSDRTGGSTEAFF.

This chain joins TRBV20-1 and TRBJ1-1; TRBD1 might be the D (6 bases). V was shortened by 6 bases and J by 8 bases, with 37 bases between the two germline ends. This CDR3 has 19 amino acids. CDR1 DFQATT and CDR2 SNEGSKA come from the germline V gene (reference sequence). In DNA form, the CDR3 reads TGCAGTGCCCCCGTGTTCCGGACCGTAGAGGGGGGCCGCCGTGCGGAAGCTTTCTTT. It encodes CSAPVFRTVEGGRRAEAFF.

This clonotype showed up just a few times. The chain combines TRBV29-1 with TRBJ2-1, with D possibly called TRBD1 or TRBD2 (5 bases each). V lost 3 bases and J 5 bases, leaving 20 bases between the germline ends. The germline gives CDR1 SQVTM, CDR2 ANQGSEA. The CDR3 totals 16 residues. The CDR3 spells CSVDPGREYINNEQFF. CDR3 sequence (DNA): TGCAGCGTTGATCCGGGACGAGAGTATATCAACAATGAGCAGTTCTTC.

The table lists this clonotype with many counts. This chain joins TRBV20-1 and TRBJ2-7, with a weak D call TRBD2 (6 bases). This CDR3 has 18 residues. Germline V gives CDR1 DFQATT, CDR2 SNEGSKA (reference sequence). Trimming removed 2 bases from V and 0 bases from J, with 23 bases in between. This chain's CDR3 is CSARLSSRSGLGSYEQYF. CDR3 nucleotide sequence: TGCAGTGCTAGACTTTCTTCCCGGAGCGGGTTAGGCTCCTACGAGCAGTACTTC.

This chain connects TRBV7-9 to TRBJ2-4; D is unclear. The CDR3 runs to 13 residues. Trimming took 2 bases from V and 13 from J, leaving 15 bases between them. Germline CDR1 reads SEHNR; CDR2 reads FQNEAQ (reference sequence). The CDR3 coding sequence is TGTGCCAGCAGCTTACGCGGTCAATGGGCACAGTACTTC. It yields the protein CASSLRGQWAQYF.

The CDR3 DNA sequence: TGTGCCAGCAGCCTCTCGAGGGGGCTAGCGGGGTGGGGCGGGGAGCTGTTTTTT. It specifies CASSLSRGLAGWGGELFF. V is TRBV7-8 and J is TRBJ2-2; the match to TRBD2 covers 9 bases. J lost 7 bases, V lost 5 bases, and 17 bases had no gene match. Per the germline V gene, CDR1 is SGHVS and CDR2 is FQNEAQ. The CDR3 has 18 amino acids.

This clonotype was counted many times. This rearrangement joins TRBV5-8 to TRBJ2-7; no firm D call. The CDR3 spans 13 residues. The V and J ends lost 0 bases and 2 bases respectively, with 6 bases between them. The germline V gene encodes CDR1 SGHTS and CDR2 YDEGEE. In DNA, the CDR3 is TGTGCCAGCAGCTTGGCGCGTACCTACGAGCAGTACTTC. Protein sequence: CASSLARTYEQYF.

This clonotype was observed a few times. The V and J genes are TRBV19 and TRBJ2-7; 15 nucleotides match TRBD2. CDR3 length equals 19 residues. Germline CDR1 LNHDA, CDR2 SQIVND (reference sequence). The V gene end was trimmed by 5 bases and the J gene end by 3 bases; junction bases not matched to a gene: 14. Written as DNA, the CDR3 is TGTGCCAGTAGTCCCTGGGGACTAGCGGGAGGTTCCACCGTCTACGAGCAGTACTTC. Translation gives CASSPWGLAGGSTVYEQYF.

The V and J genes are TRBV19 and TRBJ2-1; tentatively, D is TRBD2 (6 bases). This CDR3 spans 17 amino acids. V lost 2 bases to trimming and J lost 2 bases, with 16 bases between them. Germline lookup yields CDR1 LNHDA and CDR2 SQIVND (reference sequence). Written as DNA, the CDR3 is TGTGCCAGTAGTATACGGCGAAGTAGCGGAGCCTACAATGAGCAGTTCTTC. As protein: CASSIRRSSGAYNEQFF.

The chain has TRBV6-2 or TRBV6-3 and TRBJ2-2, with D unresolved. Trimming removed 2 bases at V and 7 bases at J, with 5 bases between. The CDR3 has 12 residues. Germline CDR1 reads MNHEY; CDR2 reads SVGEGT. This CDR3 reads CASSYLGGELFF. The CDR3 DNA reads as TGTGCCAGCAGTTACCTGGGCGGGGAGCTGTTTTTT.

The chain combines TRBV12-3 or TRBV12-4 with TRBJ2-5; a weak D match, TRBD1 (6 bases). The ends were cut back, 5 bases at V and 2 bases at J, with 12 bases in the middle. The CDR3 loop spans 14 amino acids. CDR3 sequence (DNA): TGTGCCAGCAGTCCGACAGGACCTCAAGAGACCCAGTACTTC. Amino acid sequence: CASSPTGPQETQYF.

V and J are TRBV28 and TRBJ2-2, with 7 bases identical to TRBD2. The trim removed 8 bases at V and 0 bases at J, leaving 6 bases unmatched. Germline assignment: CDR1 MDHEN and CDR2 SYDVKM. The CDR3 is made up of 15 amino acids. CDR3 in amino acids: CASEGLLTNTGELFF. The CDR3, as DNA: TGTGCCAGCGAGGGACTATTGACGAACACCGGGGAGCTGTTTTTT.

This clonotype was seen a few times. The V and J genes are TRBV12-3 or TRBV12-4 and TRBJ2-1; no definite D call. Trimming pared 2 bases from V and 6 bases from J, leaving 8 bases between. The CDR3 has 13 amino acids. CDR3 region: CASSLQGSNEQFF. DNA of the CDR3: TGTGCCAGCAGTTTACAAGGATCCAATGAGCAGTTCTTC.

The chain recombines TRBV20-1 with TRBJ2-3, with 7 bases aligning to TRBD2. V lost 3 bases to trimming and J lost 4 bases; unmatched junction nucleotides: 10. The CDR3 extends over 15 amino acids. The germline V gene has CDR1 DFQATT and CDR2 SNEGSKA (reference sequence). This CDR3 is CSASRLAKPPDTQYF. The CDR3 DNA reads as TGCAGTGCTAGTAGACTAGCAAAGCCTCCAGATACGCAGTATTTT.

The J gene is TRBJ2-1, the V gene TRBV7-9; no definite D call. This CDR3 region has 13 residues. Germline V gives CDR1 SEHNR, CDR2 FQNEAQ (reference sequence). V shed 1 base and J shed 9 bases, with 10 bases lying between them. CDR3 nucleotides: TGTGCCAGCAGCTTAGATCCTTGGGGTGAGCAGTTCTTC. This encodes CASSLDPWGEQFF.

There are a few counts of this clonotype. The rearrangement uses TRBV25-1 and TRBJ2-7; D is ambiguous. Looked up from germline, CDR1 is MGHDK and CDR2 is SYGVNS. The CDR3 is 14 amino acids. V was clipped by 3 bases and J by 6 bases, with 15 bases between them. As DNA, the CDR3 is TGTGCCAGCAGTGAGGTGAGACCGGCAGGCGAGCAGTACTTC. Translation gives CASSEVRPAGEQYF.